This record looks at one T cell receptor (beta chain) sequence and its context. This entry belongs to a study of blood T cell repertoires in COVID-19. Study-wide context: Samples representing acute and convalescent COVID-19 were sourced from the United States, Italy and Spain. Sample material is recorded as cDNA or gDNA derived from T cells, B-cell-depleted T cells, or PBMCs.

Original analysis: Scientists estimated how many nucleated cells there were by amplifying reference gene primers. TCRdb keeps only in-frame clones here, not all; method: immunoSEQ multiplex PCR. That table furnishes V, J and clone size, whereas the DNA furnished D and trimming. The sample lists about 200,000 clones, roughly 85% occurring once. V dropped 0 bases and J dropped 2 bases, with 11 bases sitting between them. Germline V lookup: CDR1 SGHRS, CDR2 YFSETQ. CDR3 length equals 15 residues. Sequences were obtained from peripheral blood. The TCR sequence derives from a man between 60 and 70 years old with active or convalescent COVID-19. V is TRBV5-1 and J is TRBJ2-5; D is possibly TRBD1 (6 bases). CDR3 bases: TGCGCCAGCAGCTTGGCGCGCAGGGGTCAAGAGACCCAGTACTTC. This codes for CASSLARRGQETQYF.